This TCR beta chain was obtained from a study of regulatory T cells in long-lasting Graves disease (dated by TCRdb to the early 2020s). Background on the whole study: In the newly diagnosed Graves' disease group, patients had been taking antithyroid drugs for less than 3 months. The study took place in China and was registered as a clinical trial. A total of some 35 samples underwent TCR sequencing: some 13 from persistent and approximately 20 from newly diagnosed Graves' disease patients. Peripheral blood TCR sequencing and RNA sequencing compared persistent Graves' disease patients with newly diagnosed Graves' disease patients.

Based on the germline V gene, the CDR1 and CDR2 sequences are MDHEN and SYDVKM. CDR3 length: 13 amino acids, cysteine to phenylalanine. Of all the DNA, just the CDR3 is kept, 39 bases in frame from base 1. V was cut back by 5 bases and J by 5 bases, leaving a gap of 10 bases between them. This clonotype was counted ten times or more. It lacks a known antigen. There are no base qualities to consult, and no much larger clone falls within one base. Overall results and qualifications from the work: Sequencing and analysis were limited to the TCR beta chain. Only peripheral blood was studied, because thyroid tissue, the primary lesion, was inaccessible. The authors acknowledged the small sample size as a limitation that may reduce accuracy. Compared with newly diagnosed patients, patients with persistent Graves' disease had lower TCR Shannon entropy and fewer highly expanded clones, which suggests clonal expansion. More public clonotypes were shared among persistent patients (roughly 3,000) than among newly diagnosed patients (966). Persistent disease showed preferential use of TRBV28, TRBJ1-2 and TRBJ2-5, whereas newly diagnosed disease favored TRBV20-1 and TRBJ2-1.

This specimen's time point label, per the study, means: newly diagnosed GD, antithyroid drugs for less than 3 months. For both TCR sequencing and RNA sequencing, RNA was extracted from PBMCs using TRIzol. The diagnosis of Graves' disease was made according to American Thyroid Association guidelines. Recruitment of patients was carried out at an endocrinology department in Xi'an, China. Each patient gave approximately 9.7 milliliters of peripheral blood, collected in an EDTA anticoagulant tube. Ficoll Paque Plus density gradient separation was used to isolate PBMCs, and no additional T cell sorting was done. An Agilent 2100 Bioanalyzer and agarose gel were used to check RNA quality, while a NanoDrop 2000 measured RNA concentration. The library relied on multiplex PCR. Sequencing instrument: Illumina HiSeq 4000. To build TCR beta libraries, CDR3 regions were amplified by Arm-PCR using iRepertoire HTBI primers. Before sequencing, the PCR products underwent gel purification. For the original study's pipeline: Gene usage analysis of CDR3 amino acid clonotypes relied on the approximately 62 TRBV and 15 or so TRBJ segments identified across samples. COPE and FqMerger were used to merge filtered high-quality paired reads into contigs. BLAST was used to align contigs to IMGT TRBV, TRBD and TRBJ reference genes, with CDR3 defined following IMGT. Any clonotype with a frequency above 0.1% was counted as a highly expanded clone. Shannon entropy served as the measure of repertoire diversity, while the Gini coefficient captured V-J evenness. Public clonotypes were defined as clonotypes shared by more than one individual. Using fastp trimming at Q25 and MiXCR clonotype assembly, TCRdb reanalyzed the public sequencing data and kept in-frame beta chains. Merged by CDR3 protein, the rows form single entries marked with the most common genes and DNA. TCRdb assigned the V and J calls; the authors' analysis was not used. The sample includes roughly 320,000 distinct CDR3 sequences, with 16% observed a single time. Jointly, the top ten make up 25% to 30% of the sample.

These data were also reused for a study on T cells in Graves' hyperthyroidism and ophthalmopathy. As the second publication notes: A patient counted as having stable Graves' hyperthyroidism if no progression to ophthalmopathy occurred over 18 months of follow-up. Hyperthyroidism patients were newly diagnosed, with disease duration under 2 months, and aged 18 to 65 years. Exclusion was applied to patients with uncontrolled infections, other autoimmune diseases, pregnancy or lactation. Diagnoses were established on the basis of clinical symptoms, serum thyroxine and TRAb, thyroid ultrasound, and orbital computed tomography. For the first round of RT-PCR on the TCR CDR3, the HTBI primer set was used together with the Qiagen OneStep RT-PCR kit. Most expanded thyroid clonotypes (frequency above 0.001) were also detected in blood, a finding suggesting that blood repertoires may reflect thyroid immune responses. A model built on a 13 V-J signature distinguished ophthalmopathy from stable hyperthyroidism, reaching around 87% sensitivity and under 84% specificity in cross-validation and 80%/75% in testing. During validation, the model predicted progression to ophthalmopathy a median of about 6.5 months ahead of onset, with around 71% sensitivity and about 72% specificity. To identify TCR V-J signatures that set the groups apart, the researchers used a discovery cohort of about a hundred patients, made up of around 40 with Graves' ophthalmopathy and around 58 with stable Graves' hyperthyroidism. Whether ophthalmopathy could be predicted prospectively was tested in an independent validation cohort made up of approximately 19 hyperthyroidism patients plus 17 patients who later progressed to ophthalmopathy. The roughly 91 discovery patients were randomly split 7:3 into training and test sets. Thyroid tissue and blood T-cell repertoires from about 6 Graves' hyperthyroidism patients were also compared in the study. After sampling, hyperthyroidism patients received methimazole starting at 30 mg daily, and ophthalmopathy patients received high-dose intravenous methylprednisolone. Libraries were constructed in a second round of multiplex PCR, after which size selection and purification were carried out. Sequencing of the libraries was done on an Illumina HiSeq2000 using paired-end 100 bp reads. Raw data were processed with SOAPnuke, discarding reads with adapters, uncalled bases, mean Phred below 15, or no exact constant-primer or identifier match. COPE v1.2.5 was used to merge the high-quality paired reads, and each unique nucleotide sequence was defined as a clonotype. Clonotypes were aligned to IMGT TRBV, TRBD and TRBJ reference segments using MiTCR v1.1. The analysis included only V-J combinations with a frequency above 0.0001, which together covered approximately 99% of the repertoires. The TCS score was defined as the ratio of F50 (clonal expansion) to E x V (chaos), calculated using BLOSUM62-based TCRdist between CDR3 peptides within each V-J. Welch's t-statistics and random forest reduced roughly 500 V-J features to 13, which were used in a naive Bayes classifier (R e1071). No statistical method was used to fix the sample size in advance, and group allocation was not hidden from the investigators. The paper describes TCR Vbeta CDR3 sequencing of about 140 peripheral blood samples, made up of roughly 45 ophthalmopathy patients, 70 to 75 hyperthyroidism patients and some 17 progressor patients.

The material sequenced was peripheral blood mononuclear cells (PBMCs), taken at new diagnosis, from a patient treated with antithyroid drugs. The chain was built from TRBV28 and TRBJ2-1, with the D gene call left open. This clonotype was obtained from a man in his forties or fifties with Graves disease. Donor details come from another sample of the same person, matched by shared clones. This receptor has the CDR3 CASSPNINNEQFF. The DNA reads TGTGCCAGCAGTCCCAACATAAACAATGAGCAGTTCTTC.